This entry features one T cell receptor (beta chain) sequence. Its specificity is not known. V was cut by 5 bases and J by 3 bases, with 7 bases left in between. Per the germline V gene, CDR1 is DFQATT and CDR2 is SNEGSKA (reference sequence). CDR3 length: 11 residues. The sample is drawn from a study of CD8 T cell repertoires and HIV-1 epitope variants. Study overall: Separate wells received one of Twenty-five Gag or Nef variant peptides. Tested: three Gag epitope families, Nef HW9 and YT9.

TCRdb keeps only in-frame clones here, not all; method: immunoSEQ multiplex PCR. Of thousands of clones listed, approximately 63% are singletons. This sequence was found in a male donor with HIV. This chain links TRBV20-1 with TRBJ1-1; D unclear. Specimen: cultured CD8+ T cells derived from PBMCs. The CDR3 DNA reads as TGCAGTGCTCGAGCCCACACTGAAGCTTTCTTT. Its protein is CSARAHTEAFF.